This TCR beta chain stems from a study of T cell responses to AZD1222 COVID-19 vaccine. Libraries were prepared by immunoSEQ multiplex PCR; TCRdb keeps only in-frame clonotypes and omits some of them. The sample records 120,000 or so clones, approximately 88% being singletons. The germline V and J ends were trimmed by 4 bases and 3 bases, with 12 bases remaining between them. Germline V CDR1 and CDR2: SGHDN, FVKESK. This CDR3 spans 15 amino acids. This receptor was obtained from an adult in good health. V gene TRBV14 combines with J gene TRBJ2-2; no clear D gene. The specimen comprised peripheral blood, sampled on day 0 of AZD1222 vaccination. CDR3 amino acids: CASSLERQYTGELFF. The CDR3 DNA is TGTGCCAGCAGCCTTGAGAGGCAGTACACCGGGGAGCTGTTTTTT. Combining the CDR3 with reference TRBV14 and TRBJ2-2 gives the whole variable domain EAGVTQFPSHSVIEKGQTVTLRCDPISGHDNLYWYRRVMGKEIKFLLHFVKESKQDESGMPNNRFLAERTGGTYSTLKVQPAELEDSGVYFCASSLERQYTGELFFGEGSRLTVL.